This T cell receptor (beta chain) was recovered during a study of T cell responses to AZD1222 COVID-19 vaccine (TCRdb year 2021). About the full investigation: TCR sequencing covered more than 230 trial participants: roughly 200 given two doses of AZD1222 and some 25 given two doses of MenACWY control vaccine. Trial participants were enrolled into age subgroups of 18-55, 56-69 and 70-plus years, which contained roughly 140, 27 and 60 TCR-sequenced participants, respectively.

The time point label, read with the paper, signifies: about 28 days (+/-7) after the second vaccine dose. Because spike-specific TCR depth and breadth did not differ between the two schedules, AZD1222 recipients who got a second dose at roughly 4 weeks were pooled with those who got a second dose at roughly 12 weeks. Vaccinee samples were obtained from the UK trials COV001 and COV002, which included a single-blind randomized controlled phase 2/3 trial of AZD1222 (ChAdOx1 nCoV-19) in healthy adults. For TCRbeta chain sequencing, PBMC samples from trial participants were taken at day 0 and at day 28 after the second dose. Paper-wide results and their limitations: Because no samples from the day 14 peak response were available, repertoires could be characterized only after the peak T cell response. The 56-69-year group was small, and its depth increase did not reach significance, likely because of low power. Reportedly, almost half of the unique spike-specific TCRs recognized epitopes lying outside the regions that are mutated in the B.1.351 and B.1.1.7 variants. Most participants were white British and females outnumbered males, and the authors suggested that clonal diversity may have been underestimated. Spike-specific TCR breadth and depth rose significantly after two AZD1222 doses compared with day 0 and with MenACWY recipients. Only a handful of AZD1222 recipients were SARS-CoV-2 seropositive at baseline, limiting conclusions about previously exposed vaccinees. CD4 TCRs associated with the vaccine covered the entire spike protein, and the dominant responses were in regions 160-218 and 743-854.

The CDR3, from cysteine to phenylalanine, totals 13 residues. Only the CDR3 DNA stays, 39 bases, in frame from base 1. Trimming removed 4 bases from V and 1 base from J, leaving 4 bases between the germline ends. From the germline V gene (reference sequence), CDR1 is LNHDA and CDR2 is SQIVND. Regarding this clone: Its antigen remains unidentified. Base qualities are not provided; no much larger clone lies one nucleotide away.

The CDR3 regions of human TCRbeta chains were analyzed by immunosequencing. Regarding the original processing steps: TCRs in the repertoires were compared against a reference library of SARS-CoV-2-specific TCRs that had been generated with the MIRA antigen-specificity platform. Breadth was defined as the fraction of unique TCRs that were SARS-CoV-2-associated, and depth was defined as the fraction of total T cells that were SARS-CoV-2-associated. Using the MIRA data, each spike-specific TCR was mapped to the spike region that the TCR reacts to and placed in a CD4 or CD8 class. Log10-transformed breadth and depth values were compared by one-way ANOVA with Sidak's multiple comparisons tests. TCRdb obtained this table from immuneACCESS and retained in-frame rearrangements with V and J assigned. These tables miss some clones; where compared with another copy, unresolved V genes account for less than half of the shortfall, and the remainder is unexplained. The DNA gave D and trimming, while V, J and clone size come from that table. The sample table contains roughly 150,000 clones; only one count was recorded for about 90% of them. Clones ranked in the top ten supply roughly 6% of the sample.

Sequences were derived from peripheral blood, sampled 28 days after the second AZD1222 dose. The V gene is TRBV19 and the J gene is TRBJ2-2, with an unclear D gene assignment. This TCR came from an adult who received the AZD1222 COVID-19 vaccine. The CDR3 region: CASSNMNTGELFF. The DNA sequence is as follows: TGTGCCAGTAGTAATATGAACACCGGGGAGCTGTTTTTT.